This TCR beta chain was sequenced in a study of blood T cells in healthy people across ages. It was with a sample-barcoded 5' primer and a J-beta primer mix that a second PCR of about 6 to 12 cycles was run. TCRdb processed the 5' RACE reads anew with MiXCR; each CDR3 protein has one entry. In the table there are about 2 million distinct CDR3 sequences, around half of which are singletons. Overall study results and limits: With unsorted PBMCs, a conclusive comparison of naive versus antigen-experienced cells was not possible. Naive T cell percentage and TCR beta diversity correlated strongly.

As for this clonotype: Its antigen remains unknown.

The clonotype was recovered from a woman in her 40s in good health. Sequencing was done on a sample of blood.

The CDR3 DNA reads as TGTGCCAGCAGTGAATCCAGGGCCCTTAACTATGGCTACACCTTC. Protein: CASSESRALNYGYTF. This chain joins TRBV25-1 and TRBJ1-2; a weak D match, TRBD1 (5 bases). Trimming pared 1 base from V and 1 base from J, leaving 10 bases between. Germline lookup yields CDR1 MGHDK and CDR2 SYGVNS. The CDR3 loop spans 15 amino acids.